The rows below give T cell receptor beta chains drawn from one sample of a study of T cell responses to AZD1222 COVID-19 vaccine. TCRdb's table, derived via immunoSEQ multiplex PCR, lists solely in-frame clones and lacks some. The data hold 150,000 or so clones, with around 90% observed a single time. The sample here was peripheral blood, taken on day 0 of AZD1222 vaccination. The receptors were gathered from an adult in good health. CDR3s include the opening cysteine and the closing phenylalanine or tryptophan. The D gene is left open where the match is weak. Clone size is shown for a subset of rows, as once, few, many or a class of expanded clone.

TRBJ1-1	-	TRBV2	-	CASSLQVNTEAFF	TGTGCCAGCAGTTTACAGGTTAACACTGAAGCTTTCTTT
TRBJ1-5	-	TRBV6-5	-	CASRKGGDGQPQHF	TGTGCCAGCAGAAAGGGGGGGGATGGTCAGCCCCAGCATTTT
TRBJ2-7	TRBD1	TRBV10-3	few	CAISDPDRVVSYEQYF	TGTGCCATCAGTGACCCGGACAGGGTCGTGTCCTACGAGCAGTACTTC
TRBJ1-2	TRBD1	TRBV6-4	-	CASRRDGTGVYGYTF	TGTGCCAGCAGAAGGGATGGGACAGGGGTATATGGCTACACCTTC
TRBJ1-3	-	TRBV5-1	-	CASGSGYGNTIYF	TGCGCCAGCGGCTCAGGGTATGGAAACACCATATATTTT
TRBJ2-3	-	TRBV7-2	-	CASSPAAYTDTQYF	TGTGCCAGCAGCCCAGCGGCGTACACAGATACGCAGTATTTT
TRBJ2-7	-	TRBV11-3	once	CASSLGWQGNGEQYF	TGTGCCAGCAGCTTAGGTTGGCAGGGGAATGGCGAGCAGTACTTC
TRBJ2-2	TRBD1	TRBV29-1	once	CSVGQGAGGELFF	TGCAGCGTCGGACAGGGGGCTGGCGGGGAGCTGTTTTTT
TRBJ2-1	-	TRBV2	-	CASSEQRVGEQFF	TGTGCCAGCAGTGAGCAGAGGGTGGGTGAGCAGTTCTTC
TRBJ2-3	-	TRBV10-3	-	CAISARGSTDTQYF	TGTGCCATCAGCGCCAGGGGCAGCACAGATACGCAGTATTTT
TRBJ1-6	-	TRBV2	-	CAIVGESGMSSYNSPLHF	TGTGCCATCGTGGGGGAAAGCGGTATGAGCTCCTATAATTCACCCCTCCACTTT
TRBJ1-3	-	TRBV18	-	CASSPQDGNTIYF	TGTGCCAGCTCACCGCAGGATGGAAACACCATATATTTT
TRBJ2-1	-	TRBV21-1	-	CASSKAGTSGGLNEQFF	TGTGCCAGCAGCAAGGCCGGGACTAGCGGGGGGTTGAATGAGCAGTTCTTC
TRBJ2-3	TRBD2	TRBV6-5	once	CASSYGAGSTDTQYF	TGTGCCAGCAGTTACGGAGCGGGGAGCACAGATACGCAGTATTTT
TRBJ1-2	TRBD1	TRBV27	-	CASSLIGTANYGYTF	TGTGCCAGCAGTTTAATCGGGACAGCAAACTATGGCTACACCTTC
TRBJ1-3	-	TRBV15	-	CATSRDMGAGNTIYF	TGTGCCACCAGCAGAGATATGGGGGCTGGAAACACCATATATTTT
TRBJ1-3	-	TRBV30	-	CAWRRREGGEPSGNTIYF	TGTGCCTGGAGGCGAAGGGAGGGAGGGGAACCCTCTGGAAACACCATATATTTT
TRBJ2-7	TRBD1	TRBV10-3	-	CAISEDPTGDEQYF	TGTGCCATCAGTGAAGACCCGACAGGGGACGAGCAGTACTTC
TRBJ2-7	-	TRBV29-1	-	CSVSDSSYEQYF	TGCAGCGTTTCGGACAGTTCTTACGAGCAGTACTTC
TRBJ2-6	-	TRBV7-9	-	CASSPSFTRGATGANVLTF	TGTGCCAGCAGCCCCAGCTTCACGCGGGGAGCTACTGGGGCCAACGTCCTGACTTTC
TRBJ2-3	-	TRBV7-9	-	CASSLPFRLGNTQYF	TGTGCCAGCAGCTTACCCTTCCGACTAGGGAATACGCAGTATTTT
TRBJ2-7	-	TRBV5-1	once	CASSLIGQTSYEQYF	TGCGCCAGCAGCTTAATTGGACAGACCTCCTACGAGCAGTACTTC
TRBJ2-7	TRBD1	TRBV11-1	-	CASSLAGTGGLYEQYF	TGTGCCAGCAGCTTAGCCGGGACAGGGGGCTTGTACGAGCAGTACTTC
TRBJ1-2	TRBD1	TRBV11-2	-	CASSLALAGGFGGYTF	TGTGCCAGCAGCTTAGCCTTGGCAGGGGGTTTCGGTGGCTACACCTTC
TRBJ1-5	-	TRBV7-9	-	CASSPGGGNQPQHF	TGTGCCAGCAGCCCCGGGGGAGGCAATCAGCCCCAGCATTTT
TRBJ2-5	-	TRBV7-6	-	CASSLQETQYF	TGTGCCAGCAGCTTACAAGAGACCCAGTACTTC
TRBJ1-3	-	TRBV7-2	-	CASSFQGGSGNTIYF	TGTGCCAGCAGCTTTCAGGGTGGGTCTGGAAACACCATATATTTT
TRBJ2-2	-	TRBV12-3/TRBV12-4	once	CASSFLTGELFF	TGTGCCAGCAGTTTCTTGACCGGGGAGCTGTTTTTT
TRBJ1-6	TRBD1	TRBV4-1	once	CASSRLQGVNSPLHF	TGCGCCAGCAGCCGATTACAGGGGGTTAATTCACCCCTCCACTTT
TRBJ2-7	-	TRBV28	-	CASSRAGGYEQYF	TGTGCCAGCAGCCGGGCCGGGGGCTACGAGCAGTACTTC
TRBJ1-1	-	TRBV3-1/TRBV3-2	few	CASSQLAEAFF	TGTGCCAGCAGCCAACTGGCTGAAGCTTTCTTT
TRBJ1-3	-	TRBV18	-	CASSPPGLSGNTIYF	TGTGCCAGCTCACCACCAGGGCTATCTGGAAACACCATATATTTT
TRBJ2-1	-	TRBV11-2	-	CASSLGLNNEQFF	TGTGCCAGCAGCTTAGGTCTCAACAATGAGCAGTTCTTC
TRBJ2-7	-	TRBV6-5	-	CASSYTGSEQYF	TGTGCCAGCAGTTACACAGGGAGCGAGCAGTACTTC
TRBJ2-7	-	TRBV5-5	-	CASTLGATYEQYF	TGTGCCAGCACCCTCGGGGCTACCTACGAGCAGTACTTC
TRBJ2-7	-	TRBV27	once	CASSRPGTLITEQYF	TGTGCCAGCAGTAGGCCCGGGACTCTAATCACCGAGCAGTACTTC
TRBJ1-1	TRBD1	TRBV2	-	CARGTGTANTEAFF	TGTGCCAGGGGGACAGGGACCGCGAACACTGAAGCTTTCTTT
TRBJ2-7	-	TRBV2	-	CASRLAYEQYF	TGTGCCAGTCGGTTGGCCTACGAGCAGTACTTC
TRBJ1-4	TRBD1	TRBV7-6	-	CASSRGQGGEKLFF	TGTGCCAGCAGCCGAGGACAGGGTGGGGAAAAACTGTTTTTT
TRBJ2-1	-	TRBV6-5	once	CASSYGGYNEQFF	TGTGCCAGCAGTTATGGGGGATACAATGAGCAGTTCTTC
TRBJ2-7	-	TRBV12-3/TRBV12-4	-	CASSLAGGAEQYF	TGTGCCAGCAGTTTAGCTGGAGGTGCCGAGCAGTACTTC
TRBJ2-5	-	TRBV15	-	CATSRTNSGTQETQYF	TGTGCCACCAGCAGAACGAACAGCGGAACCCAAGAGACCCAGTACTTC
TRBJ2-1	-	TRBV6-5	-	CASSYGRWSSYNEQFF	TGTGCCAGCAGTTATGGGAGGTGGAGCTCCTACAATGAGCAGTTCTTC
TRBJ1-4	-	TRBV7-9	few	CASSPRTSNIEKLFF	TGTGCCAGCAGCCCGAGGACAAGTAACATTGAAAAACTGTTTTTT
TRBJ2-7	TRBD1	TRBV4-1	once	CASSQPRTGVYEQYF	TGCGCCAGCAGCCAACCGAGGACAGGGGTTTACGAGCAGTACTTC
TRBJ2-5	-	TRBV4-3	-	CASSQDADRGETQYF	TGCGCCAGCAGCCAAGACGCGGATAGGGGAGAGACCCAGTACTTC
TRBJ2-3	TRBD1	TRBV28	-	CASSKEGQGKDTQYF	TGTGCCAGCAGCAAAGAGGGACAGGGGAAAGATACGCAGTATTTT
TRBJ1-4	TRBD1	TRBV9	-	CASSKGTAFGEKLFF	TGTGCCAGCAGCAAAGGGACAGCCTTTGGTGAAAAACTGTTTTTT
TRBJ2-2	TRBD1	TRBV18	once	CASSPRGTVTGELFF	TGTGCCAGCTCACCCAGGGGGACGGTCACCGGGGAGCTGTTTTTT
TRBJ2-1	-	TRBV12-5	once	CASGLSGGSYNEQFF	TGTGCTAGTGGTTTGTCCGGGGGTTCCTACAATGAGCAGTTCTTC
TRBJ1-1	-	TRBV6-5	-	CASSYNPNTEAFF	TGTGCCAGCAGTTACAATCCAAACACTGAAGCTTTCTTT
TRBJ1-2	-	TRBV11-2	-	CASSPQGGAGYTF	TGTGCCAGCAGCCCACAGGGAGGGGCTGGCTACACCTTC
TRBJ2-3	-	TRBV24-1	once	CATSDLKGFADTQYF	TGTGCCACCAGTGATTTAAAGGGTTTCGCAGATACGCAGTATTTT